This note documents a single T cell receptor beta chain sequence. As processed by the authors: The authors estimated nucleated cell counts from reference gene primer amplification. Sequencing used immunoSEQ multiplex PCR; TCRdb keeps in-frame clones, though not all of them. Clone size and the V and J calls come from that table; the DNA yielded D and trimming. The sample carries approximately 220,000 clones, roughly 80% recorded once. Germline V gene data show CDR1 as SGHRS and CDR2 as YFSETQ. The CDR3 totals 15 residues. V gave up 0 bases and J gave up 2 bases; unmatched junction bases: 4. This entry is derived from a study of blood T cell repertoires in COVID-19.

The TCR originated in a woman aged 80 or over with acute or convalescent COVID-19. The chain has TRBV5-1 and TRBJ2-7; 8 positions match TRBD2. Material for sequencing was peripheral blood. The CDR3 here is CASSLGLAITYEQYF. The CDR3 nucleotides read TGCGCCAGCAGCTTGGGACTAGCGATAACCTACGAGCAGTACTTC.